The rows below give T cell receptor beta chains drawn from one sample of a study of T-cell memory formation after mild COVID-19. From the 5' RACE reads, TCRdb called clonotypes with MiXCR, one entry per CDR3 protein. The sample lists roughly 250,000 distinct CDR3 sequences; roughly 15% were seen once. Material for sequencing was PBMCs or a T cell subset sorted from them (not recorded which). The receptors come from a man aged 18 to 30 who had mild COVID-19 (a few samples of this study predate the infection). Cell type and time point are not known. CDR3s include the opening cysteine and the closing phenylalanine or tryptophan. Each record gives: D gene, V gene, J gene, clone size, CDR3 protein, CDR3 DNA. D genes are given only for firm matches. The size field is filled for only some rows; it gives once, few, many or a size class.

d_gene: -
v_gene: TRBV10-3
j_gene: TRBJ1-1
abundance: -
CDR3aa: CAISESGGVNTEAFF
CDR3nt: TGTGCCATCAGTGAGTCAGGGGGAGTGAACACTGAAGCTTTCTTT

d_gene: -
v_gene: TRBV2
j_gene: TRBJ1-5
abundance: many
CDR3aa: CASSDTRVRQPQHF
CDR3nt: TGTGCCAGCAGCGATACTAGGGTCCGGCAGCCCCAGCATTTT

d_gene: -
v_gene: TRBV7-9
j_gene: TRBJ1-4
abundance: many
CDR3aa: CASSLWQNEKLFF
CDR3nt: TGTGCCAGCAGCTTATGGCAAAATGAAAAACTGTTTTTT

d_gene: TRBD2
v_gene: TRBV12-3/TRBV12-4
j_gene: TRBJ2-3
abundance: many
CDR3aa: CASSLGLAGTDTQYF
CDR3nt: TGTGCCAGCAGCCTTGGACTAGCGGGGACAGATACGCAGTATTTT

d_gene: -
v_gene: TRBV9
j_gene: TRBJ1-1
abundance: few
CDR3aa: CASSRDTMNTEAFF
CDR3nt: TGTGCCAGCAGCCGGGACACAATGAACACTGAAGCTTTCTTT

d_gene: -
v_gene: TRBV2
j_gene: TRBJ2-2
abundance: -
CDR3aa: CATRTGNTGELFF
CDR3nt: TGTGCCACTCGCACAGGGAACACCGGGGAGCTGTTTTTT

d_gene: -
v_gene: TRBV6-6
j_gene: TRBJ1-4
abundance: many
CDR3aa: CASSYSEGAEKLFF
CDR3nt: TGTGCCAGCAGTTACTCGGAGGGTGCGGAAAAACTGTTTTTT

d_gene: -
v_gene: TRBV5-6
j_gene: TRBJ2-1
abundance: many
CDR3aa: CASSLLSPFKHNEQFF
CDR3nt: TGTGCCAGCAGTCTTCTTAGCCCTTTTAAACACAATGAGCAGTTCTTC

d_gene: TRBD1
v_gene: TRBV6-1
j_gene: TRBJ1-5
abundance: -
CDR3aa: CASHKMTGQGFGNQPQHF
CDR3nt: TGTGCCAGTCACAAGATGACGGGACAGGGGTTTGGTAATCAGCCCCAGCATTTT

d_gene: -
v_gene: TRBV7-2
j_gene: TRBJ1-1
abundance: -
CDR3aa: CASSFGGGVPEAFF
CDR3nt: TGTGCCAGCAGCTTTGGGGGGGGCGTCCCTGAAGCTTTCTTT

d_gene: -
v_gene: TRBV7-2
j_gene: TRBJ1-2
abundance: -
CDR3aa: CASSLVYWAGEDGYTF
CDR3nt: TGTGCCAGCAGCTTAGTTTACTGGGCAGGGGAGGATGGCTACACCTTC

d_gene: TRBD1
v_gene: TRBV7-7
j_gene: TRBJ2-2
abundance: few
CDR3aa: CASSSDRGNTGELFF
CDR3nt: TGTGCTAGCAGCTCGGACAGGGGGAACACCGGGGAGCTGTTTTTT

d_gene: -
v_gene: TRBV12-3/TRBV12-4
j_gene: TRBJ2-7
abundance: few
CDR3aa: CASSRTYEQYF
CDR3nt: TGTGCCAGCAGTCGCACCTACGAGCAGTACTTC

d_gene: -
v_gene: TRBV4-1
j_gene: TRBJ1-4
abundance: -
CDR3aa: CASSQRSLATNEKLFF
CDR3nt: TGCGCCAGCAGCCAACGCTCCCTCGCAACTAATGAAAAACTGTTTTTT

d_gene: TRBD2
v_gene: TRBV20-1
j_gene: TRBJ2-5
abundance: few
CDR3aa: CSATAGGLSQETQYF
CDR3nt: TGCAGTGCTACAGCGGGGGGGCTATCTCAAGAGACCCAGTACTTC

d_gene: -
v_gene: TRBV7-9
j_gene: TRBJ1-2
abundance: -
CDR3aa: CASSLKGRRNGYTF
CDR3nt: TGTGCCAGCAGCTTAAAGGGGCGACGGAATGGCTACACCTTC

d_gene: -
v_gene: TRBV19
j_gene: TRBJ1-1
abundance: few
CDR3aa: CASTRTPILNTEAFF
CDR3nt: TGTGCCAGTACCCGGACCCCGATCCTGAACACTGAAGCTTTCTTT

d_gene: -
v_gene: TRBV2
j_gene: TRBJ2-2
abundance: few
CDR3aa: CASSDRAGPPPTAGELFF
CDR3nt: TGTGCCAGCAGTGATCGGGCAGGACCCCCCCCTACAGCCGGGGAGCTGTTTTTT

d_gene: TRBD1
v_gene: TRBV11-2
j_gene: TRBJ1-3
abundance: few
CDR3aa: CASSFLRGRRSDTIYF
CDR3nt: TGTGCCAGCAGCTTTTTGAGGGGGCGCCGGTCGGACACCATATATTTT